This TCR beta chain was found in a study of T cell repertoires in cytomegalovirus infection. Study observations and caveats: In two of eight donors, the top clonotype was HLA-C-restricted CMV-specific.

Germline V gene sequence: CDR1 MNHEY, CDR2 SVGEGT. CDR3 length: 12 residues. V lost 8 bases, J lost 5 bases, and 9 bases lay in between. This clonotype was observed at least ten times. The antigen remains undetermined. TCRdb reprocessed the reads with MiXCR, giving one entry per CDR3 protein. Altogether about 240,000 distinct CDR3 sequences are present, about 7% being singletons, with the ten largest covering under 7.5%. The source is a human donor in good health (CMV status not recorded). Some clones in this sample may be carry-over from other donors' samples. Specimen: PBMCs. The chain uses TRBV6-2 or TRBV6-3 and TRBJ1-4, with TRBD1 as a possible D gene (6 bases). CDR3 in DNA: TGTGCCAGCCGGACAGCGAATGAAAAACTGTTTTTT. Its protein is CASRTANEKLFF.